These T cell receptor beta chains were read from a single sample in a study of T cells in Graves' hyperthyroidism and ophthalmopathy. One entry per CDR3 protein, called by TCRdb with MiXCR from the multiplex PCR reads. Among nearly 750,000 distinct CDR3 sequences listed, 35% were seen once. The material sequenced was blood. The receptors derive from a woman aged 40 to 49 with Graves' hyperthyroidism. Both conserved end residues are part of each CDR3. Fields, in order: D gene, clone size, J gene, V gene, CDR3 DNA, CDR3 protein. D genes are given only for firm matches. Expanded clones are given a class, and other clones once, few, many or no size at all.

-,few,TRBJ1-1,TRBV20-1,TGCGGCCTGCCTAGGAACACTGAAGCTTTCTTT,CGLPRNTEAFF
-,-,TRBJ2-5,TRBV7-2,TGTGCCAGCAGCCCCAGTCGACAGACCCAGTACTTC,CASSPSRQTQYF
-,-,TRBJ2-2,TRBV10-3,TGTGCCATCAGTGAGGCAAGGGTTGGGGAGCTGTTTTTT,CAISEARVGELFF
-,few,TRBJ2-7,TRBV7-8,TGTGCCAGCAGCTTAGACGGCGTATCTCCCTACGAGCAGTACTTC,CASSLDGVSPYEQYF
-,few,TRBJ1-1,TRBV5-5,TGTGCCAGCAGCTGGGACCTTCGGACTGAAGCTTTCTTT,CASSWDLRTEAFF
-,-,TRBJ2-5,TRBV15,TGTGCCACCAGCAGCCCCAGCCCAAAGAAAGGGACCCAGTACTTC,CATSSPSPKKGTQYF
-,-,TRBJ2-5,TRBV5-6,TGTGCCAGCAGCTTCGGTATTGAGACCCAGTACTTC,CASSFGIETQYF
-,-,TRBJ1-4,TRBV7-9,TGTGCCAGCAGCTTAGCGGGGAGCGGGGGGAGTAAAAAACTGTTTTTT,CASSLAGSGGSKKLFF
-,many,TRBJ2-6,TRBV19,TGTGCCAGTAGTATATTGGACAGCTCCTCTGGGGCCAACGTCCTGACTTTC,CASSILDSSSGANVLTF
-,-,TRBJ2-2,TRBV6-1,TGTGCCAGCAAGGGGGCAGGGGAGGCCGGGGAGCTGTTTTTT,CASKGAGEAGELFF
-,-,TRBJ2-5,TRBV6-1,TGTGCCAGCAGTTGGGACACCCAAGAGACCCAGTACTTC,CASSWDTQETQYF
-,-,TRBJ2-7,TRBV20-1,TGCAGTGCTAACTCCCTACAGGAAAACTACTACGAGCAGTACTTC,CSANSLQENYYEQYF
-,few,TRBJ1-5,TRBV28,TGTGCCACGGAGGGGCCTTATAGCAATCAGCCCCAGCATTTT,CATEGPYSNQPQHF
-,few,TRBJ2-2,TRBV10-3,TGTGCCATCAGTGAGTCAGGAGGGATAAGGGACGGGGAGCTGTTTTTT,CAISESGGIRDGELFF
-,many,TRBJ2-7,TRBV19,TGTGCCAGTAGCCTCGGCGGTTTAGGTCTCTACGAGCAGTACTTC,CASSLGGLGLYEQYF
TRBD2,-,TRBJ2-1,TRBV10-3,TGTGCCATCAGTGACCCTAGCGGGATGGAATACAATGAGCAGTTCTTC,CAISDPSGMEYNEQFF
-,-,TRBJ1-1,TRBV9,TGTGCCAGCAGCGTAGCGGGCAGAAGCACTGAAGCTTTCTTT,CASSVAGRSTEAFF
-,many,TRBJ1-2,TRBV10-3,TGTGCCACCGAGCAAGAGGAAAACTATGGCTACACCTTC,CATEQEENYGYTF
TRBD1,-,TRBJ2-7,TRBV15,TGTGCCACCAGCGTGGCTGAGGACAGGGGGAACGAGCAGTACTTC,CATSVAEDRGNEQYF
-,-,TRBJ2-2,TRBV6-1,TGTGCCAGCAGGAAGAGTTACGGGGACGGGGAGCTGTTTTTT,CASRKSYGDGELFF
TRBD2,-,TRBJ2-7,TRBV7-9,TGTGCCAGCAGCCCTCAGGGACTAGCGGTCTACGAGCAGTACTTC,CASSPQGLAVYEQYF
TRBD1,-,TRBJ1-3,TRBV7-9,TGTGCCAGCAGAGACGGGACAGAGAACTCTGGAAACACCATATATTTT,CASRDGTENSGNTIYF
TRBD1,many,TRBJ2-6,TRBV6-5,TGTGCCAGCAGTAGGACAGGGCTCAACTCTGGGGCCAACGTCCTGACTTTC,CASSRTGLNSGANVLTF